The rows below give T cell receptor beta chains drawn from one sample of a study of shared clonotypes between healthy human individuals. Sequencing was performed with immunoSEQ multiplex PCR; in TCRdb, only in-frame clones are kept and a portion is missing. The sample includes some 2,000,000 clones, about 94% seen only once; the top ten take 0.1% to 0.15%. The sequencing sample was made of naive CD4+ T cells sorted from blood. Every receptor here comes from a man aged 18-30 years in good health. Each CDR3 is given with its conserved first and last residue. The order of the fields is J gene, D gene, clone size, V gene, CDR3 DNA, CDR3 protein. D genes are given only for firm matches. The size entry is marked missing in some rows and otherwise reads once, few, many or a size class.

J: TRBJ2-2; D: .; size: .; V: TRBV7-3; DNA: TGTGCCAGCAGCTTGCGGACAGCCGGGGAGCTGTTTTTT; CDR3: CASSLRTAGELFF
J: TRBJ1-5; D: .; size: .; V: TRBV6-5; DNA: TGTGCCAGCAGTTACCGATTCAATCAGCCCCAGCATTTT; CDR3: CASSYRFNQPQHF
J: TRBJ2-1; D: TRBD2; size: .; V: TRBV27; DNA: TGTGCCAGCAGTTTAGAGCGAACCGGGACTAGCGGGAATGAGCAGTTCTTC; CDR3: CASSLERTGTSGNEQFF
J: TRBJ1-1; D: TRBD1; size: .; V: TRBV18; DNA: TGTGCCAGCTCATCTACAGGGGGCTTTGAAGCTTTCTTT; CDR3: CASSSTGGFEAFF
J: TRBJ2-7; D: TRBD1; size: .; V: TRBV6-4; DNA: TGTGCCAGCAGTGAGTGGACAGGGGCGGCCGAGCAGTACTTC; CDR3: CASSEWTGAAEQYF
J: TRBJ2-5; D: .; size: .; V: TRBV11-2; DNA: TGTGCCAGCAGCTTAGTCTTAGGCCAAGAGACCCAGTACTTC; CDR3: CASSLVLGQETQYF
J: TRBJ2-5; D: TRBD2; size: .; V: TRBV30; DNA: TGTGCCTGGGCTCTAGCGGGGGGGCCGGGAGAGACCCAGTACTTC; CDR3: CAWALAGGPGETQYF
J: TRBJ1-6; D: .; size: few; V: TRBV6-4; DNA: TGTGCCAGCAGTGACCGCAGTTCTAATTCACCCCTCCACTTT; CDR3: CASSDRSSNSPLHF
J: TRBJ2-5; D: TRBD2; size: .; V: TRBV10-3; DNA: TGTGCCATCAGTGATCATACGGCGGGGGTCCAAGAGACCCAGTACTTC; CDR3: CAISDHTAGVQETQYF
J: TRBJ2-3; D: .; size: .; V: TRBV5-4; DNA: TGTGCCAGCAGCTTTGACGGGGGAGATACGCAGTATTTT; CDR3: CASSFDGGDTQYF
J: TRBJ2-5; D: .; size: .; V: TRBV5-6; DNA: TGTGCCAGCAGCAACAGCCCCGGGTCCCATCCCCAGTACTTC; CDR3: CASSNSPGSHPQYF
J: TRBJ2-7; D: .; size: .; V: TRBV11-2; DNA: TGTGCCAGCAGCCAGGGCACCTACGAGCAGTACTTC; CDR3: CASSQGTYEQYF
J: TRBJ1-1; D: .; size: .; V: TRBV11-2; DNA: TGTGCCAGCAGCGACCGGGCCCGAGGAGTGAACACTGAAGCTTTCTTT; CDR3: CASSDRARGVNTEAFF
J: TRBJ1-1; D: .; size: .; V: TRBV18; DNA: TGTGCCAGCTCAAACGGGAAAAGTCCTGAAGCTTTCTTT; CDR3: CASSNGKSPEAFF
J: TRBJ2-5; D: TRBD2; size: .; V: TRBV29-1; DNA: TGCAGCGTTGAGACTAGCGGGAGAGAGACCCAGTACTTC; CDR3: CSVETSGRETQYF
J: TRBJ2-7; D: TRBD1; size: .; V: TRBV2; DNA: TGTGCCAGCAGTGATGGAGAGGGGGCGCTTGGGTCCTACGAGCAGTACTTC; CDR3: CASSDGEGALGSYEQYF
J: TRBJ2-5; D: TRBD2; size: .; V: TRBV6-5; DNA: TGTGCCAGCAGTTACTCATCAGCGGGAGGAGAGACCCAGTACTTC; CDR3: CASSYSSAGGETQYF
J: TRBJ1-5; D: .; size: .; V: TRBV19; DNA: TGTGCCAGTAGTAAGGATAGCAATCAGCCCCAGCATTTT; CDR3: CASSKDSNQPQHF
J: TRBJ1-5; D: TRBD1; size: .; V: TRBV30; DNA: TGTGCCTGGAGTAAAACAGGGGCGGTTAATCAGCCCCAGCATTTT; CDR3: CAWSKTGAVNQPQHF
J: TRBJ2-1; D: TRBD1; size: .; V: TRBV5-1; DNA: TGCGCCAGCAGCTTGACAGGGGATAAACTGAATGAGCAGTTCTTC; CDR3: CASSLTGDKLNEQFF
J: TRBJ2-7; D: TRBD1; size: .; V: TRBV5-1; DNA: TGCGCCAGCAGCTCGGGACAGCGCTACGAGCAGTACTTC; CDR3: CASSSGQRYEQYF
J: TRBJ1-1; D: .; size: .; V: TRBV5-1; DNA: TGCGCCAGCAGCTTGGGAGACATGAACACTGAAGCTTTCTTT; CDR3: CASSLGDMNTEAFF
J: TRBJ1-2; D: .; size: once; V: TRBV7-9; DNA: TGTGCCAGCAGCCCAGCGACAGTCAACTATGGCTACACCTTC; CDR3: CASSPATVNYGYTF
J: TRBJ1-1; D: TRBD1; size: .; V: TRBV5-1; DNA: TGCGCCAGCAGCTTGGCAGGGGGCCACACTGAAGCTTTCTTT; CDR3: CASSLAGGHTEAFF
J: TRBJ2-3; D: .; size: .; V: TRBV10-3; DNA: TGTGCCATCAGTGAGTCCCTTAGCACAGATACGCAGTATTTT; CDR3: CAISESLSTDTQYF
J: TRBJ1-2; D: .; size: .; V: TRBV6-1; DNA: TGTGCCAGCAGTCCGACAGCCGGAATGGGGGGCTACACCTTC; CDR3: CASSPTAGMGGYTF
J: TRBJ1-2; D: TRBD1; size: .; V: TRBV30; DNA: TGTGCCTGGAGTCGAAGACAGGGGGTAGCTAACTATGGCTACACCTTC; CDR3: CAWSRRQGVANYGYTF
J: TRBJ1-5; D: .; size: .; V: TRBV7-2; DNA: TGTGCCAGCAGCCTCACGGGGACTCAGCCCCAGCATTTT; CDR3: CASSLTGTQPQHF
J: TRBJ2-1; D: .; size: .; V: TRBV6-1; DNA: TGTGCCAGCACCAGGGGACCCGCATACAATGAGCAGTTCTTC; CDR3: CASTRGPAYNEQFF
J: TRBJ2-2; D: .; size: .; V: TRBV29-1; DNA: TGCAGCGTTGGGGGACTCTACACCGGGGAGCTGTTTTTT; CDR3: CSVGGLYTGELFF
J: TRBJ1-5; D: TRBD1; size: .; V: TRBV28; DNA: TGTGCCAGCAGTTTCTCGGACAGGGTGTTTCAGCCCCAGCATTTT; CDR3: CASSFSDRVFQPQHF
J: TRBJ2-2; D: TRBD1; size: .; V: TRBV19; DNA: TGTGCCAGTAACCAACAGGGGGCCGGGGAGCTGTTTTTT; CDR3: CASNQQGAGELFF
J: TRBJ2-7; D: TRBD1; size: .; V: TRBV5-1; DNA: TGCGCCAGCACCCCGGGACAGGGGAAGCACGAGCAGTACTTC; CDR3: CASTPGQGKHEQYF
J: TRBJ2-7; D: .; size: once; V: TRBV6-6; DNA: TGTGCCACCTGGGAGAGCGGATCCTACGAGCAGTACTTC; CDR3: CATWESGSYEQYF
J: TRBJ2-1; D: .; size: .; V: TRBV5-4; DNA: TGTGCCAGCAGCTTGGGAGGGGGTAAAATCTACAATGAGCAGTTCTTC; CDR3: CASSLGGGKIYNEQFF
J: TRBJ2-5; D: TRBD1; size: .; V: TRBV5-6; DNA: TGTGCCAGCAGCTTCAGGACAGGGAGTATTCAGACCCAGTACTTC; CDR3: CASSFRTGSIQTQYF
J: TRBJ1-6; D: .; size: few; V: TRBV7-9; DNA: TGTGCCAGCAGCTTAGGTCCAGTTAGTTCACCCCTCCACTTT; CDR3: CASSLGPVSSPLHF
J: TRBJ1-4; D: TRBD1; size: .; V: TRBV10-3; DNA: TGTGCCATCAGGGACAGGGAGAATGAAAAACTGTTTTTT; CDR3: CAIRDRENEKLFF
J: TRBJ2-1; D: TRBD2; size: .; V: TRBV5-1; DNA: TGCGCCAGCAGCCCCCGGACTAGCGGGGGGAGCCATGAGCAGTTCTTC; CDR3: CASSPRTSGGSHEQFF
J: TRBJ1-2; D: .; size: .; V: TRBV6-5; DNA: TGTGCCAGCAGGCAGACAGGACCCTCTATTCTAGGCTACACCTTC; CDR3: CASRQTGPSILGYTF
J: TRBJ2-2; D: .; size: .; V: TRBV7-2; DNA: TGTGCCAGCAGCTTAGGACAGCCGAACACCGGGGAGCTGTTTTTT; CDR3: CASSLGQPNTGELFF
J: TRBJ1-4; D: .; size: once; V: TRBV19; DNA: TGTGCCAGTAGTATAGGAGCAAAGGGATCGGGTGAAAAACTGTTTTTT; CDR3: CASSIGAKGSGEKLFF
J: TRBJ1-3; D: .; size: .; V: TRBV11-2; DNA: TGTGCCAGCAGCTTAGATCGGTTCTCTGGAAACACCATATATTTT; CDR3: CASSLDRFSGNTIYF
J: TRBJ1-5; D: .; size: .; V: TRBV19; DNA: TGTGCCAGTAGTATAGGGGGCCGGGAGAGCAATCAGCCCCAGCATTTT; CDR3: CASSIGGRESNQPQHF
J: TRBJ1-4; D: TRBD1; size: .; V: TRBV5-6; DNA: TGTGCCAGCAGCTTAAGGGACAGGGAGTTCACTAATGAAAAACTGTTTTTT; CDR3: CASSLRDREFTNEKLFF
J: TRBJ1-2; D: .; size: .; V: TRBV5-6; DNA: TGTGCCAGCACCAACATCGACAGGCAGTCCTATGGCTACACCTTC; CDR3: CASTNIDRQSYGYTF
J: TRBJ1-6; D: TRBD1; size: few; V: TRBV27; DNA: TGTGCCAGCAGTTACAGGGGCACCTCCAATTCACCCCTCCACTTT; CDR3: CASSYRGTSNSPLHF
J: TRBJ2-5; D: TRBD1; size: .; V: TRBV29-1; DNA: TGCAGCGTCATCAGGGGGTTGGAGACCCAGTACTTC; CDR3: CSVIRGLETQYF
J: TRBJ2-7; D: TRBD1; size: .; V: TRBV9; DNA: TGTGCCAGCAGCCCGAAAGGGGACAGGGGTCTCGAGCAGTACTTC; CDR3: CASSPKGDRGLEQYF
J: TRBJ2-7; D: .; size: .; V: TRBV20-1; DNA: TGCAGTGCTAGTTTGGCGCAAGAGCAGTACTTC; CDR3: CSASLAQEQYF
J: TRBJ2-7; D: TRBD2; size: .; V: TRBV6-5; DNA: TGTGCCAGCACCAACAAGCGGGAGGGCGAGCAGTACTTC; CDR3: CASTNKREGEQYF